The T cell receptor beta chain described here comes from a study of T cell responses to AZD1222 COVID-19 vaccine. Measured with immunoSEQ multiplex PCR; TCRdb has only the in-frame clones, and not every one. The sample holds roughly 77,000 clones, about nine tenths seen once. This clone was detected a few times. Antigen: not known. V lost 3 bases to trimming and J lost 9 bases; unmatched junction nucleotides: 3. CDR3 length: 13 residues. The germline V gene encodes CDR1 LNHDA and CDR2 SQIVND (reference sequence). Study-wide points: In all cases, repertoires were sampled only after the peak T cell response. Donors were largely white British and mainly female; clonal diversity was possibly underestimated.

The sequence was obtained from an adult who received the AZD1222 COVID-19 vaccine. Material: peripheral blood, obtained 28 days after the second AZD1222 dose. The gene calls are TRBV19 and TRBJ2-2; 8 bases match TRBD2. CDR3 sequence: CASSIGGDRELFF. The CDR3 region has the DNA TGTGCCAGTAGTATCGGGGGGGACCGGGAGCTGTTTTTT.